The sample holds many counts of the clone carrying this T cell receptor (beta chain). No antigen is known for it. This record belongs to a study of T cell responses to AZD1222 COVID-19 vaccine. Broader study findings: The donors showed a predominance of white British ancestry and of females, with possible underestimation of clonal diversity.

Only in-frame clones appear in the TCRdb table, and some are missing; sequencing was by immunoSEQ multiplex PCR. The table has 120,000 or so clones, approximately 88% seen once. V lost 3 bases to trimming and J lost 7 bases; unmatched junction nucleotides: 7. The CDR3 is made up of 16 amino acids. Germline values: CDR1 MNHEY, CDR2 SMNVEV (reference sequence). This chain joins TRBV27 and TRBJ1-6; TRBD1 aligns across 9 bases. The sample consisted of peripheral blood, taken on day 0 of AZD1222 vaccination. The clonotype originates from an adult in good health. CDR3 in DNA: TGTGCCAGCAGTTTTGTCCCGGGACAGGGAAATTCACCCCTCCACTTT. As protein: CASSFVPGQGNSPLHF.